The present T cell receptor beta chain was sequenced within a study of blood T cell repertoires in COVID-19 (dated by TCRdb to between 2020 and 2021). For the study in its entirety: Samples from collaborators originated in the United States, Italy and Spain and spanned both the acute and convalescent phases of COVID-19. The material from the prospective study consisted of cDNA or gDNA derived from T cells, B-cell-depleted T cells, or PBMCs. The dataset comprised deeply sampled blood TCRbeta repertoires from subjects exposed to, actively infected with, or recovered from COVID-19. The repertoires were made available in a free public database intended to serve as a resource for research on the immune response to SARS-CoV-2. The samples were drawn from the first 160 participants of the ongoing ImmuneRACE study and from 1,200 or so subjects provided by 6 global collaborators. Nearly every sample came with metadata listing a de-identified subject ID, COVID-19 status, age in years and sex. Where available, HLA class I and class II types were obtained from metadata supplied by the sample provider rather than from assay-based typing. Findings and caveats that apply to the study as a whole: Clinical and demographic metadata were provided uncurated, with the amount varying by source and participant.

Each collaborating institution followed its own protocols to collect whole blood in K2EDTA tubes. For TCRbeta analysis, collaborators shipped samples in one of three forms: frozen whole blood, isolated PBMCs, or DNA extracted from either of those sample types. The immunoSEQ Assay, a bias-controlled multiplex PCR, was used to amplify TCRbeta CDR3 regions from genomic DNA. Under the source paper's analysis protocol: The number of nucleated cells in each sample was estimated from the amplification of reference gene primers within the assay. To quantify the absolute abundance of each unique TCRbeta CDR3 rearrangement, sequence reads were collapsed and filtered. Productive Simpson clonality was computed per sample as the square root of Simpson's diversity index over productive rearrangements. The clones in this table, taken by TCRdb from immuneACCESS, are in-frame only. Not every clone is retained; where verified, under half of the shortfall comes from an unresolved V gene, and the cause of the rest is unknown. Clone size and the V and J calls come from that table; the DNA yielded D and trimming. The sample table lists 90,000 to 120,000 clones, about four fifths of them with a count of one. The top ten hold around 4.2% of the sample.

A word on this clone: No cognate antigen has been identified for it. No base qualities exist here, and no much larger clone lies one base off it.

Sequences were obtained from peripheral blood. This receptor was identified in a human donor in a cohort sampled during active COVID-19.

CDR3 region: CASSSPGRYLAFF. Read as DNA, the sequence is TGTGCCAGCAGTTCACCAGGGAGGTATTTGGCTTTCTTT. Recombination joined TRBV28 with TRBJ1-1; a tentative D call is TRBD1 (5 bases match). Cut back by 4 bases and 11 bases, the V and J ends lie 17 bases apart. From a lookup of the germline V gene, CDR1 and CDR2 are MDHEN and SYDVKM. The CDR3 spans 13 residues, from the cysteine through the phenylalanine. This entry keeps only the CDR3 DNA: 39 bases, framed from base 1.